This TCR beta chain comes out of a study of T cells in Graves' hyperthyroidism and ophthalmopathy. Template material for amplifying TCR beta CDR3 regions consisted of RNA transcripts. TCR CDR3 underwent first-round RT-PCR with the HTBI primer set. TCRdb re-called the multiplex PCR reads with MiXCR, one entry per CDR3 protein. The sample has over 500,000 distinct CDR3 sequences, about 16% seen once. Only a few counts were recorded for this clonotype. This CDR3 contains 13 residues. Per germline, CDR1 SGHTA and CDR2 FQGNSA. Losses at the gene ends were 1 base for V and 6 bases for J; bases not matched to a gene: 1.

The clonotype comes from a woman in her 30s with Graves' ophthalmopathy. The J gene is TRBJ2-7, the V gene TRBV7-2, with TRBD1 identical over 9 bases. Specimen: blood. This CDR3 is CASSLDRGREQYF. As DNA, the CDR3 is TGTGCCAGCAGCTTAGACAGGGGGCGCGAGCAGTACTTC.